The sequence of this T cell receptor beta chain was determined in a study of pediatric ulcerative colitis. This clone was seen a single time. CDR1 is WSHSY, CDR2 SAAADI, per germline. The CDR3 has 13 amino acids. The V gene lost 3 bases and the J gene lost 3 bases, with 8 bases spanning the gap. Only in-frame clones appear in the TCRdb table, and some are missing; sequencing was by immunoSEQ multiplex PCR. The sample holds tens of thousands of clones, 70% to 90% seen once. The chain combines TRBV10-2 with TRBJ1-2; tentatively, D is TRBD1 (5 bases). The sample consisted of blood. The sequence came from a boy between 5 and 17 years old with severe ulcerative colitis. DNA for the CDR3: TGCGCCAGCAGTGAACAGGCATACTATGGCTACACCTTC. It yields the protein CASSEQAYYGYTF.